One sample yielded the 19 T cell receptor beta chains listed below, sequenced in a study of immune evolution from preneoplasia to lung adenocarcinoma. Sequencing was performed with immunoSEQ multiplex PCR; in TCRdb, only in-frame clones are kept and a portion is missing. Found here are some 8,200 clones, around 80% of them singletons; the top ten hold approximately 3%. The sample taken for sequencing was FFPE minimally invasive lung adenocarcinoma tissue. The receptors were gathered from a person aged 65 to 79 with lung adenocarcinoma.

The chain links TRBV6-1 to TRBJ2-1, with TRBD2 identical over 8 bases. Germline V gene lookup returns CDR1 MNHNS and CDR2 SASEGT. V trimming: 6 bases; J trimming: 5 bases; junction bases outside the gene matches: 9. The CDR3 spans 15 residues. The CDR3 spells CASSWELAENNEQFF. The CDR3 DNA sequence: TGTGCCAGCAGCTGGGAACTAGCGGAAAACAATGAGCAGTTCTTC.

The genes are TRBV2 and TRBJ1-2; D unresolved. This CDR3 region has 13 residues. The germline CDR1 and CDR2 sequences are SNHLY and FYNNEI. The V gene lost 4 bases and the J gene lost 4 bases, with 10 bases spanning the gap. In DNA form, the CDR3 reads TGTGCCAGCAGTGCCGGAGATTCCTATGGCTACACCTTC. Translating gives CASSAGDSYGYTF. Complete variable domain (other parts from reference TRBV2 and TRBJ1-2): EPEVTQTPSHQVTQMGQEVILRCVPISNHLYFYWYRQILGQKVEFLVSFYNNEISEKSEIFDDQFSVERPDGSNFTLKIRSTKLEDSAMYFCASSAGDSYGYTFGSGTRLTVV.

This clone was seen a few times. J is TRBJ2-1 and V is TRBV7-3; D is tentatively TRBD1 or TRBD2 (6 bases each). Germline CDR1 SGHTA, CDR2 FQGTGA. This CDR3 is 14 amino acids long. The V and J ends lost 5 bases and 8 bases respectively, with 16 bases between them. CDR3 in amino acids: CASSPIGGRYEQFF. In DNA form, the CDR3 reads TGTGCCAGCAGCCCAATCGGGGGCAGATATGAGCAGTTCTTC.

Of note for this clone: Mismatch with germline at one junction end may stem from a read error. Other DNA sequences from this sample encode an identical CDR3 as well. This chain joins TRBV2 and TRBJ2-2, with 8 bases that match TRBD1. Germline CDR1 reads SNHLY; CDR2 reads FYNNEI. The CDR3 has 13 amino acids. CDR3 in amino acids: CASSGQGTGELFF. CDR3 sequence (DNA): TGTGCCAGCAGTGGACAGGGGACCGGGGAGCTGTTTTTC.

This clone was found once. The J gene is TRBJ2-7, the V gene TRBV5-4; unclear D gene. CDR3 size: 13 residues. The ends were cut back, 4 bases at V and 4 bases at J, with 12 bases in the middle. The V gene's germline CDR1 is SGHNT and CDR2 YYREEE (reference sequence). For the CDR3, the DNA is TGTGCCAGCAGCCCTCAGACGGGTTACGAGCAGTACTTC. Amino acids: CASSPQTGYEQYF.

The chain carries TRBV28 and TRBJ1-4, with TRBD1 matching over 8 bases. Trimming took 5 bases from V and 3 from J; bases not matched to a gene: 8. Germline V gene sequence: CDR1 MDHEN, CDR2 SYDVKM. The CDR3 runs 16 residues. The CDR3 DNA sequence: TGTGCCAGCAGTCCAATCGGACAGGGTTCTAATGAAAAACTGTTTTTT. It yields the protein CASSPIGQGSNEKLFF.

The chain has TRBV5-1 and TRBJ2-7, with TRBD2 as a possible D gene (5 bases). V was trimmed by 10 bases and J by 0 bases, leaving 17 bases between them. There are 14 residues in the CDR3. Germline CDR1 and CDR2: SGHRS and YFSETQ. CDR3 region: CASSDRESSYEQYF. The CDR3 DNA follows: TGCGCCTCCTCCGACCGGGAAAGCTCCTACGAGCAGTACTTC. Supplemented by reference TRBV5-1 and TRBJ2-7, the full variable domain reads KAGVTQTPRYLIKTRGQQVTLSCSPISGHRSVSWYQQTPGQGLQFLFEYFSETQRNKGNFPGRFSGRQFSNSRSEMNVSTLELGDSALYLCASSDRESSYEQYFGPGTRLTVT.

The chain employs TRBV19 and TRBJ1-6; unclear D gene. There are 13 residues in the CDR3. The germline gives CDR1 LNHDA, CDR2 SQIVND (reference sequence). V shed 3 bases and J shed 9 bases, with 9 bases lying between them. CDR3 in amino acids: CASSMRSGSPLHF. In nucleotides, the CDR3 is TGTGCCAGTAGTATGCGCTCTGGTTCACCCCTCCACTTT.

This chain joins TRBV28 and TRBJ1-1; D possibly corresponds to TRBD1 (5 bases). Trimming removed 4 bases from V and 1 base from J, with 16 bases in between. Germline CDR1 is MDHEN and CDR2 is SYDVKM. This CDR3 region has 16 residues. CDR3 DNA sequence: TGTGCCAGCAGTTCTCTTCAGGGTGGCCCGAACACTGAAGCTTTCTTT. Amino acid sequence: CASSSLQGGPNTEAFF.

This sequence joins TRBV15 and TRBJ1-1; D gene unclear. Germline lookup yields CDR1 LNHNV and CDR2 YYDKDF (reference sequence). This CDR3 is 14 amino acids long. Trimming stripped 5 bases from V and 5 bases from J, with 15 bases between. Written as DNA, the CDR3 is TGTGCCACCAGCCCGGTTGAGGTCGGAACTGAAGCTTTCTTT. This gives the protein CATSPVEVGTEAFF.

The chain is built from TRBV28 and TRBJ1-3; tentatively, D is TRBD1 (5 bases). The V gene lost 8 bases and the J gene lost 4 bases, with 12 bases spanning the gap. CDR3 size: 13 residues. CDR1 and CDR2 from the germline V gene are MDHEN and SYDVKM. CDR3 amino acids: CASEDTVGNTIYF. CDR3 nucleotides: TGTGCCAGCGAGGACACGGTGGGAAACACCATATATTTT.

V usage is TRBV6-5 and J usage is TRBJ2-7, with TRBD1 matching over 8 bases. The CDR3 consists of 15 residues. V was clipped by 6 bases and J by 7 bases; unmatched bases: 14. Per the germline V gene, CDR1 is MNHEY and CDR2 is SVGAGI. Here the CDR3 DNA reads TGTGCCAGCAGGAAAGACAGGGGAAATAGTAGGGAGCAGTACTTC. Its translation is CASRKDRGNSREQYF.

The J gene is TRBJ1-1, the V gene TRBV6-4; D gene uncertain. The germline V gene has CDR1 MRHNA and CDR2 SNTAGT. The CDR3 is 9 amino acids. Trimming left V 4 bases short and J 11 bases short, with 5 bases between. DNA of the CDR3: TGTGCCAGCAGTGGCCAGGCTTTCTTT. Translating it yields CASSGQAFF.

J is TRBJ2-3 and V is TRBV29-1, with 8 bases identical to TRBD2. The germline V gene encodes CDR1 SQVTM and CDR2 ANQGSEA. Losses at the gene ends were 2 bases for V and 0 bases for J; bases not matched to a gene: 1. The CDR3 runs 14 residues. CDR3 DNA: TGCAGCGTTGAAAGGACTAGCAGCACAGATACGCAGTATTTT. Encoded protein: CSVERTSSTDTQYF.

This chain joins TRBV6-4 and TRBJ1-1, with D unresolved. The V gene lost 5 bases and the J gene lost 8 bases, with 18 bases spanning the gap. The CDR3 consists of 14 residues. Germline values: CDR1 MRHNA, CDR2 SNTAGT. The CDR3 loop reads CASSRSASPREAFF. CDR3 DNA: TGTGCCAGCAGTAGGTCAGCTAGCCCCCGAGAAGCTTTCTTT.

The rearrangement links TRBV7-3 to TRBJ1-3, with D uncertain. With 2 bases removed from V and 3 bases from J, the gap between germline ends came to 11 bases. This CDR3 is built from 15 residues. Germline loops: CDR1 SGHTA, CDR2 FQGTGA. This chain's CDR3 is CASSLGHPSGNTIYF. In DNA, the CDR3 is TGTGCCAGCAGCTTAGGGCACCCAAGTGGAAACACCATATATTTT.

This clone was seen only once. This sequence joins TRBV18 and TRBJ2-7; 9 nucleotides line up with TRBD1. The CDR3 spans 14 residues. Germline trimming cut 3 bases from V and 4 bases from J; bases unmatched to any gene: 4. Per the germline V gene, CDR1 is KGHSH and CDR2 is LQKENI. CDR3 DNA sequence: TGTGCCAGCTCACCGAGGACAGGGGAGTACGAGCAGTACTTC. As protein: CASSPRTGEYEQYF.

The chain links TRBV14 to TRBJ2-5; unclear D gene. The CDR3 length is 16 residues. V lost 4 bases and J lost 2, with 17 bases in between. In germline, CDR1 is SGHDN, CDR2 FVKESK. CDR3 sequence reads: CASSPKLGQSQETQYF. The CDR3 DNA is TGTGCCAGCAGCCCTAAGCTGGGCCAGAGTCAAGAGACCCAGTACTTC.

The chain links TRBV27 to TRBJ2-7; TRBD1 might be the D (6 bases). The CDR3 runs to 15 residues. The germline gives CDR1 MNHEY, CDR2 SMNVEV (reference sequence). Trimming removed 6 bases at V and 3 bases at J, with 18 bases between. CDR3 region: CASRLNTGPDYEQYF. The CDR3, as DNA: TGTGCCAGCAGACTAAACACAGGGCCCGACTACGAGCAGTACTTC.